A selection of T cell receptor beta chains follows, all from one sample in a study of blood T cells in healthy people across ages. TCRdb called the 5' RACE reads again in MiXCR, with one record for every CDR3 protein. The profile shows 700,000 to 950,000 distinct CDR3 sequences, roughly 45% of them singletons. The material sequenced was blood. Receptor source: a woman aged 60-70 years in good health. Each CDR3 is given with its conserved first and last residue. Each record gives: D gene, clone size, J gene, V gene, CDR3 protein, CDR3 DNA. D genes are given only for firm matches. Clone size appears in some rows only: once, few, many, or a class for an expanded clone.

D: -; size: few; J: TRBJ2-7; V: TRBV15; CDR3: CATSRDTVYEQYF; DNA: TGTGCCACCAGCAGAGATACGGTCTACGAGCAGTACTTC
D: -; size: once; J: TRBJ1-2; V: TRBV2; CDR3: CASSEVLKSGGYTF; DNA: TGTGCCAGCAGTGAAGTACTGAAATCGGGGGGCTACACCTTC
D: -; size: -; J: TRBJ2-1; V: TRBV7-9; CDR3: CASSLGPAYNEQFF; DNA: TGTGCCAGCAGCTTGGGCCCGGCCTACAATGAGCAGTTCTTC
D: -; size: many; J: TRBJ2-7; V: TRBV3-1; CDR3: CASSQDLSYEQYF; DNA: TGTGCCAGCAGCCAAGATCTCAGCTACGAGCAGTACTTC
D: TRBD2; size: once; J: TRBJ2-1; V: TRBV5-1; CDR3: CASSLSASGFSYNEQFF; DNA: TGCGCCAGCAGCTTGTCGGCTAGCGGTTTCTCCTACAATGAGCAGTTCTTC
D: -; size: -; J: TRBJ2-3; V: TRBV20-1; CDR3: CSARVQPGTNTDTQYF; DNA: TGCAGTGCTAGAGTACAGCCCGGGACGAATACAGATACGCAGTATTTT
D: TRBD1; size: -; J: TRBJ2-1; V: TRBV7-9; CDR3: CASSSTGGGPYNEQFF; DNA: TGTGCCAGCAGCTCGACAGGGGGCGGGCCCTACAATGAGCAGTTCTTC
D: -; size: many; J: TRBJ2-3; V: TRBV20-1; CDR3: CSARDLASVPDTQYF; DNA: TGCAGTGCTAGAGATCTGGCTAGCGTTCCAGATACGCAGTATTTT
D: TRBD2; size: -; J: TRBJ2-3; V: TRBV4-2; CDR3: CASSQVSAGVTDTQYF; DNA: TGTGCCAGCAGCCAAGTTTCAGCGGGAGTGACAGATACGCAGTATTTT
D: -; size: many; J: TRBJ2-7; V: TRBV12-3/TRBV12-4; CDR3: CASSFPGEGNEQYF; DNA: TGTGCCAGCAGTTTCCCAGGGGAGGGCAACGAGCAGTACTTC
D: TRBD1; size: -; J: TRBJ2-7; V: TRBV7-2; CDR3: CASTQGQVFSYEQYF; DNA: TGTGCCAGCACGCAGGGACAGGTCTTCTCCTACGAGCAGTACTTC
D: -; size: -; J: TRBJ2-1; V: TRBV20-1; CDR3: CSAPRGSNEQFF; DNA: TGCAGCGCCCCAAGGGGGAGCAATGAGCAGTTCTTC
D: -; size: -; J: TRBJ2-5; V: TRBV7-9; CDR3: CASSPGWGLRETQYF; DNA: TGTGCCAGCAGCCCCGGGTGGGGCCTCAGAGAGACCCAGTACTTC
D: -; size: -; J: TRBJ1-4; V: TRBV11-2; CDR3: CASSLQGLEEKLFF; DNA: TGTGCCAGCAGCTTACAGGGATTGGAAGAAAAACTGTTTTTT
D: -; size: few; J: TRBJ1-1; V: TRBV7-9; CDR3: CASSSWGGDANTEAFF; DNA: TGTGCCAGCAGCTCCTGGGGGGGTGATGCGAACACTGAAGCTTTCTTT
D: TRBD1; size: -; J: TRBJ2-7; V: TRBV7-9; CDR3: CASSSDQGAGYEQYF; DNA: TGTGCCAGCAGCTCCGATCAGGGGGCTGGCTACGAGCAGTACTTC
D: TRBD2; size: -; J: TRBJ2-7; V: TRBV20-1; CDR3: CSAGILAGSYEQYF; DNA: TGCAGTGCTGGAATACTAGCGGGCTCCTACGAGCAGTACTTC
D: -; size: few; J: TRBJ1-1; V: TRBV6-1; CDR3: CASSLGDALRTEAFF; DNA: TGTGCCAGCAGTCTTGGGGACGCCCTGAGGACTGAAGCTTTCTTT
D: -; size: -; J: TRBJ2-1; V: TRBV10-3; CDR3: CAISAEGPYNEQFF; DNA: TGCGCCATCAGTGCGGAGGGGCCCTACAATGAGCAGTTCTTC
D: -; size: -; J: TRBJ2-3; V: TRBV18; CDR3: CASSRGGGPTDTQYF; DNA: TGTGCCAGCTCACGTGGAGGGGGCCCAACAGATACGCAGTATTTT
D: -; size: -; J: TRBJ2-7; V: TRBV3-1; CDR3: CASSQEGGLAWAYEQYF; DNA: TGTGCCAGCAGCCAAGAGGGTGGTCTAGCGTGGGCCTACGAGCAGTACTTC
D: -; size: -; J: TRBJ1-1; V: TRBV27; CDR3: CASSLLGGAYEAFF; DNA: TGTGCCAGCAGTTTATTGGGGGGGGCTTATGAAGCTTTCTTT
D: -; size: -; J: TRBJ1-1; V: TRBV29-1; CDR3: CSVDAGGRSGAFF; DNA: TGCAGCGTTGACGCCGGGGGCAGGTCGGGGGCTTTCTTT
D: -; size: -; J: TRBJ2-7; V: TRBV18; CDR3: CASSLGLVEPGKPYEQYF; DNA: TGTGCCAGCTCACTGGGGTTGGTTGAGCCGGGTAAGCCCTACGAGCAGTACTTC
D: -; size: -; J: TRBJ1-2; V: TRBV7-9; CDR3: CASSPGAGAYGYTF; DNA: TGTGCCAGCAGCCCGGGGGCGGGGGCCTATGGCTACACCTTC
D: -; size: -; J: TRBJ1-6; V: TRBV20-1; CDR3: CSARDSHGGRGSPLHF; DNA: TGCAGTGCTAGAGATTCCCACGGGGGGCGAGGCTCACCCCTCCACTTT
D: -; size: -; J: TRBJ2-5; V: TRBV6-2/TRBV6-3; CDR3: CASSPQPGGRETQYF; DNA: TGTGCCAGCTCCCCTCAACCGGGGGGCCGGGAGACCCAGTACTTC
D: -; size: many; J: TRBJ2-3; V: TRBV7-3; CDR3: CASSLGGLSTDTQYF; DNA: TGTGCCAGCAGCTTGGGCGGGCTCTCCACAGATACGCAGTATTTT
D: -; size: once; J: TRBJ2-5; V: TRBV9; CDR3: CASSVGQRVAYNEQYF; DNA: TGTGCCAGCAGCGTAGGCCAGAGGGTTGCCTACAATGAGCAGTACTTC
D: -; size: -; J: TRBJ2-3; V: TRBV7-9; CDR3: CAGNHRTTDTQYF; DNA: TGTGCCGGCAATCATCGTACCACAGATACGCAGTATTTT
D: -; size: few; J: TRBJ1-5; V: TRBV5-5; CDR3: CASSATTRVGGSNQPQHF; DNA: TGTGCCAGCAGCGCGACAACGAGGGTAGGCGGTAGTAATCAGCCCCAGCATTTT
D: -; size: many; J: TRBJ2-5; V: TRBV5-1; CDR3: CASRVMTTEGTQYF; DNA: TGCGCCAGCAGAGTGATGACTACCGAGGGGACCCAGTACTTC
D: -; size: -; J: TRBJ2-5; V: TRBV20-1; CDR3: CSAREATHQETQYF; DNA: TGCAGTGCTAGAGAGGCGACACACCAAGAGACCCAGTACTTC
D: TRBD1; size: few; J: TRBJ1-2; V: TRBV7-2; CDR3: CASSLGPDRVGYGYTF; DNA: TGTGCCAGCAGCTTAGGGCCCGACAGGGTGGGCTATGGCTACACCTTC
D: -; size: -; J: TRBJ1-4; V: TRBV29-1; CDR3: CSVRGATGSNEKLFF; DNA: TGCAGCGTTCGGGGGGCGACAGGATCTAATGAAAAACTGTTTTTT
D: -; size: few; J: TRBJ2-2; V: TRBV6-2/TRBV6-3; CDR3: CASSLWTTLIITGELFF; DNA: TGTGCCAGCAGTTTGTGGACTACCCTAATTATCACCGGGGAGCTGTTTTTT
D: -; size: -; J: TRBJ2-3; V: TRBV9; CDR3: CASAPGAYSSTDTQYF; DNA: TGTGCCAGCGCCCCCGGGGCCTATTCTAGCACAGATACGCAGTATTTT
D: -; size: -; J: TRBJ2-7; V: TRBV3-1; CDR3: CASSQDPRGTYEQYF; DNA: TGTGCCAGCAGCCAAGATCCCCGTGGAACCTACGAGCAGTACTTC
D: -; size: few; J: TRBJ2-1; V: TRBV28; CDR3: CASSSPGQPYNEQFF; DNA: TGTGCCAGCAGTTCCCCGGGTCAGCCCTACAATGAGCAGTTCTTC
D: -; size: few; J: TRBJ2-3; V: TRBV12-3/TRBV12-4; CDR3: CASTQVDLDTQYF; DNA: TGTGCCAGCACCCAAGTCGACTTAGATACGCAGTATTTT
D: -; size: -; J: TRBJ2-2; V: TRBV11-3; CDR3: CASSLDGGTGELFF; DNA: TGTGCCAGCAGCTTAGATGGGGGGACCGGGGAGCTGTTTTTT
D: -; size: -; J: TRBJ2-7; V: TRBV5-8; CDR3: CASSLDAAGNYEQYF; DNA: TGTGCCAGCAGCTTAGATGCGGCAGGAAACTACGAGCAGTACTTC
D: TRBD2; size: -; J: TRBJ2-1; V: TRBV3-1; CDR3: CASRSGGDYEQFF; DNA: TGTGCCAGCAGGAGCGGGGGGGATTATGAGCAGTTCTTC
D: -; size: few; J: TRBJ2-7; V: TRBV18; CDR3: CASSPEGRRTYEQYF; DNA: TGTGCCAGCTCACCAGAGGGCCGCCGGACCTACGAGCAGTACTTC
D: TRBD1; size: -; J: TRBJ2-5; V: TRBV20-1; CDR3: CSADRTGTPQETQYF; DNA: TGCAGTGCGGACCGGACAGGTACCCCCCAAGAGACCCAGTACTTC
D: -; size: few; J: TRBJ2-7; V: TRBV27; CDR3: CASSLAGQDYEQYF; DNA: TGTGCCAGCAGTTTAGCGGGACAAGATTACGAGCAGTACTTC
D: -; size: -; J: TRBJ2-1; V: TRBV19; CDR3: CASSMALTHNEQFF; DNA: TGTGCCAGTAGTATGGCCCTAACGCACAATGAGCAGTTCTTC
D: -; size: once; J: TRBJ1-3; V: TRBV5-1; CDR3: CASSLGQGDSGNTIYF; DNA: TGCGCCAGCAGCTTGGGCCAGGGAGACTCTGGAAACACCATATATTTT
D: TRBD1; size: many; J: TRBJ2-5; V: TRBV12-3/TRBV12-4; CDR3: CASSLGPGQKETQYF; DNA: TGTGCCAGCAGTTTGGGCCCGGGACAGAAAGAGACCCAGTACTTC
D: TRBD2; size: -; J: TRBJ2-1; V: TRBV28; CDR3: CASMELGLAGGNEQFF; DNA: TGTGCCAGCATGGAACTTGGACTAGCGGGAGGGAATGAGCAGTTCTTC
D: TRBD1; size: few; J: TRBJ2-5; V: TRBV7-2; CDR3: CASSERDRGFQYF; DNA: TGTGCCAGCAGCGAACGGGACAGGGGTTTCCAGTACTTC